This is a list of T cell receptor beta chains from one sample in a study of OX40 agonist ivuxolimab in advanced cancers. The data were produced by immunoSEQ multiplex PCR, yet TCRdb's version contains in-frame clones alone and is incomplete. The repertoire holds tens of thousands of clones, with about four fifths as singletons. This sample comprised CD4+ or CD8+ T cells sorted from blood, obtained in a trial of the OX40 agonist ivuxolimab. The source of these receptors is an adult with an advanced solid tumor such as melanoma, head and neck, liver or kidney cancer. CDR3s include the opening cysteine and the closing phenylalanine or tryptophan. D genes are given only for firm matches.

v_call: TRBV6-5; d_call: TRBD1; j_call: TRBJ1-1; cdr3_aa: CASSYPTGAEAFF; cdr3_nt: TGTGCCAGCAGTTACCCGACAGGGGCTGAAGCTTTCTTT
v_call: TRBV7-9; d_call: TRBD1; j_call: TRBJ2-7; cdr3_aa: CASSLAGQASYEQYF; cdr3_nt: TGTGCCAGCAGCTTAGCCGGACAGGCCTCCTACGAGCAGTACTTC
v_call: TRBV5-1; d_call: .; j_call: TRBJ2-7; cdr3_aa: CASSLGEKGQQYF; cdr3_nt: TGCGCCAGCAGCTTGGGCGAAAAGGGGCAGCAGTACTTC
v_call: TRBV21-1; d_call: .; j_call: TRBJ1-1; cdr3_aa: CASSLRQGSNTEAFF; cdr3_nt: TGTGCCAGCAGCCTACGTCAGGGCTCTAACACTGAAGCTTTCTTT
v_call: TRBV4-3; d_call: .; j_call: TRBJ2-7; cdr3_aa: CASSQKASSYEQYF; cdr3_nt: TGCGCCAGCAGCCAAAAGGCTAGCTCCTACGAGCAGTACTTC
v_call: TRBV30; d_call: TRBD1; j_call: TRBJ2-1; cdr3_aa: CAWSVKGQGRNEQFF; cdr3_nt: TGTGCCTGGAGTGTGAAGGGACAGGGGCGGAATGAGCAGTTCTTC
v_call: TRBV7-9; d_call: .; j_call: TRBJ1-6; cdr3_aa: CASSSGGTGVGISPLHF; cdr3_nt: TGTGCCAGCAGCTCTGGAGGAACTGGGGTGGGGATTTCACCCCTCCACTTT
v_call: TRBV7-2; d_call: .; j_call: TRBJ2-7; cdr3_aa: CASSSGHDSYEQYF; cdr3_nt: TGTGCCAGCAGCTCCGGACACGACTCCTACGAGCAGTACTTC
v_call: TRBV27; d_call: TRBD2; j_call: TRBJ2-3; cdr3_aa: CASSLVAGADTQYF; cdr3_nt: TGTGCCAGCAGTTTAGTGGCGGGGGCAGATACGCAGTATTTT
v_call: TRBV7-9; d_call: .; j_call: TRBJ2-7; cdr3_aa: CASSFLGVTYEQYF; cdr3_nt: TGTGCCAGCAGCTTCCTCGGAGTTACCTACGAGCAGTACTTC